The sequence of this TCR beta chain was determined in a study of blood T cell repertoires in COVID-19. The overall study: Donors in the United States, Italy and Spain gave samples during acute or convalescent COVID-19. T cells, B-cell-depleted T cells, or PBMCs provided the cDNA or gDNA that served as material.

Authors' methods: Estimates of nucleated cell counts were drawn from the amplification of reference gene primers. The table came from immunoSEQ multiplex PCR; TCRdb's copy has only in-frame clones and leaves some out. The D gene and trimming were derived from the DNA, and the V and J assignments and clone size from that table. Of around 60,000 clones listed, approximately 80% are singletons. Trimming stripped 3 bases from V and 1 base from J, with 6 bases between. The CDR3 consists of 13 residues. V is TRBV12-3 or TRBV12-4 and J is TRBJ1-2, with no clear D. The clonotype was recovered from a woman older than 75 with acute or convalescent COVID-19. The sequenced sample was peripheral blood. Written as DNA, the CDR3 is TGTGCCAGCAGTTTGCTACGTAACTATGGCTACACCTTC. Its protein is CASSLLRNYGYTF.